This entry describes one TCR beta chain. Its antigen is currently unknown. The data belong to a study of T cells after posttransplantation cyclophosphamide. Study-wide results and limits: TRB overlap between skin or GI tissue T cells and blood was limited. After PTCy, TRB diversity resembled that of CNI/methotrexate controls.

The naive gate required viable CD3+CD4+ or CD3+CD8+ cells with CCR7+CD45RA+CD45RO-CD95-CD27+CD28+ phenotype. On the day of bone marrow donation, the related graft donor provided peripheral blood. Assay: immunoSEQ multiplex PCR; the TCRdb copy retains only in-frame clones and omits some. The data show under 40,000 clones, roughly nine tenths seen once. Germline loops: CDR1 SGHTA, CDR2 FQGNSA. Trimming stripped 4 bases from V and 0 bases from J, with 13 bases between. This CDR3 is 16 amino acids long. The sample was naive CD4+ T cells sorted from blood. The clonotype comes from a man aged 30-40 years in good health and a related stem cell transplant donor. The rearrangement links TRBV7-2 to TRBJ2-1, with TRBD2 as a possible D gene (6 bases). The DNA of the CDR3 is TGTGCCAGCAGCTCCGGGACTCACATCTCCTACAATGAGCAGTTCTTC. Translating it yields CASSSGTHISYNEQFF. The full variable domain, with the rest looked up from reference TRBV7-2 and TRBJ2-1, is GAGVSQSPSNKVTEKGKDVELRCDPISGHTALYWYRQSLGQGLEFLIYFQGNSAPDKSGLPSDRFSAERTGGSVSTLTIQRTQQEDSAVYLCASSSGTHISYNEQFFGPGTRLTVL.